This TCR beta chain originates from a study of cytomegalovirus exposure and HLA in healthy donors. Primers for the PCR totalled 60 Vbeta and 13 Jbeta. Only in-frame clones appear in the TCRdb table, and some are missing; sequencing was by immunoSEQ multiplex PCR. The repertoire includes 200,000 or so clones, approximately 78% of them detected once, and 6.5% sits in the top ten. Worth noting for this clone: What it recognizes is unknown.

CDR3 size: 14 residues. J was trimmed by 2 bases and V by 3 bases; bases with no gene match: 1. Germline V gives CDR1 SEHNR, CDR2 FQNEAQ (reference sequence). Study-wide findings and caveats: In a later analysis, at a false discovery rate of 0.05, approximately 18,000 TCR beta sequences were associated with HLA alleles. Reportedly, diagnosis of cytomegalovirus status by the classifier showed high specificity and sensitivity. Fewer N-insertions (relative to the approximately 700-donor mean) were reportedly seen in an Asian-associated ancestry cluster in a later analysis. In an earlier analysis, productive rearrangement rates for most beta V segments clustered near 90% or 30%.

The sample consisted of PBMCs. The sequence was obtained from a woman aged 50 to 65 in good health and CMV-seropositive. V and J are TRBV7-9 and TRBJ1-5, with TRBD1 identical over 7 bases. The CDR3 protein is CASSFTGGNQPQHF. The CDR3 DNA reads TGTGCCAGCAGCTTCACAGGGGGCAATCAGCCCCAGCATTTT.